The TCR beta chain under discussion was sequenced for a study of blood T cells in healthy people across ages. Trimming cost V 4 bases and J 6 bases; bases outside gene matches: 6. Germline CDR1 is SGHKS and CDR2 is YYEKEE (reference sequence). The CDR3 sequence is 14 residues long. Sample donors were healthy Caucasian individuals that came from Russia, aged roughly 6 to 90. Per sample, extraction of total RNA gave at least 5.5 micrograms in every case. PCR was performed a second time for 7 to 11 cycles using a sample-barcoded 5' primer and a J-beta primer mix. TCRdb reprocessed the 5' RACE reads with MiXCR, giving one entry per CDR3 protein. The table records approximately 780,000 distinct CDR3 sequences, 20% to 30% of them present only once. This sample was also put to use in a study of T cells of mothers and their children.

Sequenced sample: blood. The V gene is TRBV5-5, the J gene TRBJ1-5; 8 bases agree with TRBD1. This TCR came from a boy aged 5 to 17 in good health. The CDR3 loop is CASSLTGVRQPQHF. In DNA, the CDR3 is TGTGCCAGCAGCCTGACAGGGGTGCGTCAGCCCCAGCATTTT.